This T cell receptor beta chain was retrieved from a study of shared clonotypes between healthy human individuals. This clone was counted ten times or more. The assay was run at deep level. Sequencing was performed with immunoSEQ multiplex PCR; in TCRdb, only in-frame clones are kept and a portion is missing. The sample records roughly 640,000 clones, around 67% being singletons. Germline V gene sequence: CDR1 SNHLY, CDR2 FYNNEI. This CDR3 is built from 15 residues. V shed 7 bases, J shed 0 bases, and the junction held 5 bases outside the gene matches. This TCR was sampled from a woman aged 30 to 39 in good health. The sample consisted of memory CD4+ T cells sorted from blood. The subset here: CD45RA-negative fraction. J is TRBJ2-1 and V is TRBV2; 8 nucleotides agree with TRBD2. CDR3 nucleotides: TGTGCCAGCACTATGAGCGGGAGCTCCTACAATGAGCAGTTCTTC. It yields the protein CASTMSGSSYNEQFF.